The present T cell receptor (beta chain) was sequenced within a study of shared clonotypes between healthy human individuals. CDR1 is SGHDN, CDR2 FVKESK, per germline. CDR3 length: 15 residues. The J segment lost 5 bases and the V segment lost 3 bases, leaving 9 bases of the junction unmatched. The naive CD8 subset, CD45RO-negative cells positively selected for CCR7, excluded terminally differentiated effector memory CD45RA+ cells. The donors were all Caucasian adults (living in Nashville, Tennessee). DNA at about 210 ng, 25,000 to 35,000 T cell genomes, went into sorted-subset replicate PCRs. Generated by immunoSEQ multiplex PCR, the TCRdb table keeps only in-frame clones and is missing some. The sample lists about 680,000 clones; about 91% were seen once. On this clone: No antigen is known for it.

Overall study results and limits: Memory subsets had estimated richness that was generally smaller than that of naive subsets. The naive CD4 repertoires of several donors were compared, and approximately 5% of clonotypes were shared.

The source of this sequence is a man aged 25-40 years in good health. V usage is TRBV14 and J usage is TRBJ2-7; 8 nucleotides line up with TRBD2. The sequenced material came from naive CD8+ T cells sorted from blood. CDR3 sequence reads: CASSHPGRGRDEQYF. The CDR3, as DNA: TGTGCCAGCAGCCACCCCGGGAGGGGCCGGGACGAGCAGTACTTC.